What follows are 26 T cell receptor beta chains derived from one specimen sequenced in a study of patients and donors after allogeneic stem cell transplantation. TCRdb recomputed calls from the RT-PCR reads with MiXCR, one row per CDR3 protein. Of 70,000 to 100,000 distinct CDR3 sequences listed, approximately 5.2% are singletons. The sample taken for sequencing was blood, either unsorted or a sorted T cell fraction (not recorded which). The receptors were sampled from a human donor who was either an allogeneic HSCT recipient or a stem cell or donor lymphocyte infusion donor (not recorded which). It is not recorded whose cells these are; they may come from a transplant donor.

This clonotype was counted at least ten times. This sequence joins TRBV5-1 and TRBJ1-4; 9 bases are a match to TRBD1. CDR1 is SGHRS and CDR2 is YFSETQ in the germline V gene. V lost 4 bases, J lost 10 bases, and 11 bases stayed unmatched. This CDR3 is 15 amino acids long. CDR3 amino acids: CASSGTGDRATKLFF. The CDR3, as DNA: TGCGCCAGCAGCGGTACCGGGGACAGGGCTACAAAACTGTTTTTT.

This clonotype was seen many times. The chain is built from TRBV6-1 and TRBJ1-1, with a possible D match to TRBD1 (5 bases). V lost 5 bases and J lost 0, with 7 bases in between. The CDR3 spans 13 residues. Germline CDR1 MNHNS, CDR2 SASEGT. The CDR3 DNA reads as TGTGCCAGCAGTAGGGGACTGAACACTGAAGCTTTCTTT. It is translated as CASSRGLNTEAFF.

There are many counts of this clonotype. This chain joins TRBV6-1 and TRBJ2-7; 10 bases align to TRBD2. Germline V gene sequence: CDR1 MNHNS, CDR2 SASEGT. This CDR3 has 15 amino acids. V dropped 10 bases and J dropped 3; count of bases not matched to a gene: 12. CDR3 bases: TGTGCCACCAAACGGGAAGGGACTAGCGTCTACGAGCAGTACTTC. Translating it yields CATKREGTSVYEQYF.

This clonotype was observed many times. The chain links TRBV5-4 to TRBJ2-2; TRBD2 is a possible D gene (5 bases). Per germline, CDR1 SGHNT and CDR2 YYREEE (reference sequence). This CDR3 comprises 15 residues. V gave up 0 bases and J gave up 6 bases, with 12 bases separating them. The CDR3 region is CASSLASRGAGELFF. CDR3 sequence (DNA): TGTGCCAGCAGCTTGGCCAGTCGGGGAGCCGGGGAGCTGTTTTTT.

This clonotype was seen at least ten times. This chain links TRBV5-4 with TRBJ2-3; 11 bases match TRBD1. Germline V gives CDR1 SGHNT, CDR2 YYREEE (reference sequence). Trimming at V came to 3 bases and at J to 5 bases, leaving 5 bases not matched to a gene. The CDR3 length is 15 residues. The CDR3 loop is CASSSPGQGVDTQYF. As DNA, the CDR3 is TGTGCCAGCAGCTCGCCGGGACAGGGGGTAGATACGCAGTATTTT.

This clonotype was picked up many times. V and J are TRBV30 and TRBJ2-7; 7 bases align to TRBD1. The junction had 9 bases not matched to a gene; V was cut back by 2 bases and J by 2 bases. The CDR3 loop spans 15 amino acids. Germline lookup yields CDR1 GTSNPN and CDR2 SVGIG (reference sequence). CDR3 in DNA: TGTGCCTGGAGTCTCCGCTACAGGGGAGCCTACGAGCAGTACTTC. Translation: CAWSLRYRGAYEQYF.

The sample holds many counts of this clonotype. The V call is TRBV20-1, the J call TRBJ2-1; 13 bases are a match to TRBD2. The CDR3 runs to 15 residues. Germline CDR1 is DFQATT and CDR2 is SNEGSKA (reference sequence). After removal of 6 bases from V and 9 bases from J, the junction contained 11 bases not matched to a gene. In DNA, the CDR3 is TGCAGTGCCCCCGGACTAGCGGGGGTTTTTAGTGAGCAGTTCTTC. Residues: CSAPGLAGVFSEQFF.

This clonotype was seen at least ten times. The genes are TRBV7-2 and TRBJ2-2; TRBD2 agrees at 9 bases. J lost 7 bases, V lost 4 bases, and 10 bases had no gene match. This CDR3 contains 16 residues. CDR1 and CDR2 from the germline V gene are SGHTA and FQGNSA. DNA of the CDR3: TGTGCCAGCAGCTCCTCGGGAGCGGGGGGTATCGGGGAGCTGTTTTTT. Translating it yields CASSSSGAGGIGELFF.

This clonotype is termed medium-sized. J is TRBJ2-1 and V is TRBV7-8; D is perhaps TRBD1 or TRBD2 (6 bases each). The germline V gene encodes CDR1 SGHVS and CDR2 FQNEAQ. The CDR3 has 12 amino acids. V lost 5 bases to trimming and J lost 9 bases, with 11 bases between them. CDR3 region: CASSRQEGEQFF. The DNA for the CDR3 is TGTGCCAGCAGCAGACAGGAGGGTGAGCAGTTCTTC.

This clonotype was observed at least ten times. The CDR3 protein is CATGQGFSNQPQHF. The CDR3 region has the DNA TGTGCCACAGGACAGGGTTTTAGCAATCAGCCCCAGCATTTT. The chain couples TRBV2 to TRBJ1-5, with TRBD1 matching 8 bases. CDR1 and CDR2 from the germline V gene are SNHLY and FYNNEI. The CDR3 runs to 14 residues. With 10 bases clipped from V and 0 bases from J, the junction kept 5 bases outside the gene matches.

This clonotype was seen more than once but under ten times. The chain is built from TRBV7-9 and TRBJ2-3; D is possibly TRBD2 (6 bases). Germline V gene data show CDR1 as SEHNR and CDR2 as FQNEAQ (reference sequence). Trimming removed 4 bases from V and 6 bases from J, with 11 bases in between. The CDR3 is 13 residues long. DNA for the CDR3: TGTGCCAGCAGCTCCCGGGACTCCGATACGCAGTATTTT. It translates to CASSSRDSDTQYF.

This clonotype came up many times. This chain uses TRBV5-1 with TRBJ2-5; D remains ambiguous. CDR3 length: 14 residues. From germline, CDR1 is SGHRS and CDR2 YFSETQ. The ends were cut back, 1 base at V and 1 base at J, with 8 bases in the middle. The CDR3 loop reads CASSLHGLQETQYF. CDR3 DNA: TGCGCCAGCAGCTTGCACGGGCTCCAAGAGACCCAGTACTTC.

Only a few counts were recorded for this clonotype. J is TRBJ2-7 and V is TRBV18; D gene uncertain. The CDR3 spans 15 residues. V was clipped by 1 base and J by 0 bases, with 10 bases between them. CDR1 is KGHSH and CDR2 is LQKENI in the germline V gene. The CDR3 nucleotides read TGTGCCAGCTCACCACTATACCGGAGCTCCTACGAGCAGTACTTC. Translating it yields CASSPLYRSSYEQYF.

This clonotype has more than one count but fewer than ten. The chain is built from TRBV28 and TRBJ2-1; 7 bases map to TRBD2. The junction had 9 bases not matched to a gene; V was cut back by 1 base and J by 6 bases. Germline V gene lookup returns CDR1 MDHEN and CDR2 SYDVKM. The CDR3 runs to 16 residues. CDR3 sequence (DNA): TGTGCCAGCAGTTTATCGGTCGGGAGGAGGGGCAATGAGCAGTTCTTC. Encoded protein: CASSLSVGRRGNEQFF.

At least ten counts were recorded for this clonotype. V usage is TRBV25-1 and J usage is TRBJ1-2, with D hard to call. V was pared by 8 bases and J by 8 bases, with 15 bases between. The CDR3 length is 12 residues. In germline, CDR1 is MGHDK, CDR2 SYGVNS. The chain's CDR3 is CASSGPGGGYTF. For the CDR3, the DNA is TGTGCCAGCTCCGGACCCGGCGGGGGCTACACCTTC.

This clonotype has ten or more counts. V is TRBV12-3 or TRBV12-4 and J is TRBJ2-2; D gene unclear. V lost 6 bases, J lost 4 bases, and 6 bases lay in between. This CDR3 has 12 amino acids. CDR3 coding DNA: TGTGCCAGCAGCCGTGGCACCGGGGAGCTGTTTTTT. This sequence encodes CASSRGTGELFF.

This clonotype counts as medium-sized. V is TRBV20-1 and J is TRBJ2-2; tentatively, D is TRBD1 or TRBD2 (6 bases each). With 3 bases removed from V and 6 bases from J, the gap between germline ends came to 8 bases. The germline CDR1 and CDR2 sequences are DFQATT and SNEGSKA (reference sequence). This CDR3 comprises 12 residues. In DNA form, the CDR3 reads TGCAGTGCTAGCGGGGGCGCCGGGGAGCTGTTTTTT. Amino acid sequence: CSASGGAGELFF.

This clonotype was recorded many times. The chain carries TRBV20-1 and TRBJ1-5; D uncertain. Germline V lookup: CDR1 DFQATT, CDR2 SNEGSKA (reference sequence). The CDR3 has 13 residues. Deletions cut 6 bases from V and 5 bases from J, with 14 bases between. The CDR3 loop reads CSARTQRDQPQHF. The CDR3 DNA reads TGCAGTGCGAGAACACAGAGAGATCAGCCCCAGCATTTT.

The V and J genes are TRBV28 and TRBJ2-5; TRBD2 matches at 14 bases. The V gene end was trimmed by 2 bases and the J gene end by 3 bases; junction bases not matched to a gene: 11. Germline V CDR1 and CDR2: MDHEN, SYDVKM. This CDR3 is built from 19 residues. CDR3 loop: CASSLGGLAGGLDKETQYF. In DNA, the CDR3 is TGTGCCAGCAGTTTAGGCGGACTAGCGGGGGGACTAGACAAAGAGACCCAGTACTTC. Combining the CDR3 with reference TRBV28 and TRBJ2-5 gives the whole variable domain DVKVTQSSRYLVKRTGEKVFLECVQDMDHENMFWYRQDPGLGLRLIYFSYDVKMKEKGDIPEGYSVSREKKERFSLILESASTNQTSMYLCASSLGGLAGGLDKETQYFGPGTRLLVL.

This clonotype was observed at least ten times. The rearrangement joins TRBV14 to TRBJ1-1, with D unclear. This CDR3 is 16 amino acids long. The V and J ends lost 0 bases and 0 bases respectively, with 11 bases between them. Germline V gene data show CDR1 as SGHDN and CDR2 as FVKESK. The CDR3 sequence: CASSQELGTMNTEAFF. CDR3 sequence (DNA): TGTGCCAGCAGCCAAGAGTTAGGTACCATGAACACTGAAGCTTTCTTT.

This clonotype has a handful of counts. The chain carries TRBV18 and TRBJ1-2; D call uncertain. This CDR3 contains 16 residues. The germline V and J ends were trimmed by 0 bases and 0 bases, with 11 bases remaining between them. From germline, CDR1 is KGHSH and CDR2 LQKENI. CDR3 nucleotide sequence: TGTGCCAGCTCACCACCTTCGGCGATTACTAACTATGGCTACACCTTC. This encodes CASSPPSAITNYGYTF.

This clonotype was found many times. This rearrangement joins TRBV23-1 to TRBJ2-5; TRBD2 matches at 8 bases. TRBV23-1 carries the ORF label, with uncertain function. The J segment lost 4 bases and the V segment lost 7 bases, leaving 17 bases of the junction unmatched. The CDR3 is 17 amino acids. As DNA, the CDR3 is TGCGCCAGCAAAAGGGTACGCCGGGAGGGCCCTCCAGAGACCCAGTACTTC. This codes for CASKRVRREGPPETQYF.

Ten or more counts support this clonotype. The chain links TRBV7-3 to TRBJ1-1; 7 positions match TRBD1. Trimming took 5 bases from V and 8 from J; bases not matched to a gene: 14. In germline, CDR1 is SGHTA, CDR2 FQGTGA. The CDR3 runs to 15 residues. The CDR3 sequence: CASSPQTGITTEAFF. The CDR3 DNA reads as TGTGCCAGCAGCCCACAGACAGGGATAACGACCGAAGCTTTCTTT.

This clonotype came up a few times. The chain uses TRBV30 and TRBJ2-1, with TRBD2 as a possible D gene (5 bases). This CDR3 region has 15 residues. Trimming took 1 base from V and 2 from J, leaving 12 bases between them. Per germline, CDR1 GTSNPN and CDR2 SVGIG (reference sequence). The CDR3 reads CAWSGDYSTYNEQFF. In DNA form, the CDR3 reads TGTGCCTGGAGTGGTGACTACTCCACCTACAATGAGCAGTTCTTC. The entire variable domain, with the rest obtained from reference TRBV30 and TRBJ2-1, is as follows: SQTIHQWPATLVQPVGSPLSLECTVEGTSNPNLYWYRQAAGRGLQLLFYSVGIGQISSEVPQNLSASRPQDRQFILSSKKLLLSDSGFYLCAWSGDYSTYNEQFFGPGTRLTVL.

The chain joins TRBV7-3 to TRBJ2-7; TRBD2 matches at 7 bases. Germline assignment: CDR1 SGHTA and CDR2 FQGTGA. V shed 1 base and J 1 base; nucleotides not matched to a gene: 13. This CDR3 has 18 amino acids. CDR3: CASSLRGRAGQVSYEQYF. As DNA, the CDR3 is TGTGCCAGCAGCTTAAGGGGGAGGGCAGGGCAAGTTTCCTACGAGCAGTACTTC.

There are many counts of this clonotype. The rearrangement uses TRBV10-1 and TRBJ2-1; weak D call: TRBD2 (6 bases). V dropped 8 bases and J dropped 9 bases, with 14 bases sitting between them. CDR3 length: 12 residues. Germline CDR1 reads WNHNN; CDR2 reads SYGVQD (reference sequence). The CDR3 sequence is CASGNQGGEQFF. Written as DNA, the CDR3 is TGCGCCAGCGGAAACCAGGGAGGTGAGCAGTTCTTC.